These 27 T cell receptor beta chains were all obtained from the same sample, sequenced in a study of shared clonotypes between healthy human individuals. TCRdb's table, derived via immunoSEQ multiplex PCR, lists solely in-frame clones and lacks some. The sample lists some 2,400,000 clones, 90% to 97% occurring once. Sequencing was performed on naive CD4+ T cells sorted from blood. Subset meaning: CD45RA+ positively selected. The source is a man younger than 35 in good health.

The chain uses TRBV7-6 and TRBJ2-2, with 9 bases fitting TRBD1. Losses at the gene ends were 8 bases for V and 6 bases for J; bases not matched to a gene: 10. Germline CDR1 SGHVS, CDR2 FNYEAQ. This CDR3 region has 15 residues. The CDR3 loop is CASVLGQGPPGELFF. For the CDR3, the DNA is TGTGCCAGCGTCCTGGGACAGGGACCCCCCGGGGAGCTGTTTTTT.

This chain links TRBV2 with TRBJ2-7; the match to TRBD1 covers 10 bases. CDR1 and CDR2 from the germline V gene are SNHLY and FYNNEI. Trimming removed 7 bases from V and 6 bases from J; junction bases left unmatched: 6. The CDR3 is 13 amino acids. The CDR3, as DNA: TGTGCCAGCACCAAGAGGACAGGGGGCGAGCAGTACTTC. Protein product: CASTKRTGGEQYF.

This clone was picked up one time. The chain couples TRBV11-3 to TRBJ2-1; D possibly corresponds to TRBD2 (7 bases). The ends were cut back, 6 bases at V and 7 bases at J, with 19 bases in the middle. CDR1 and CDR2 (germline): SGHNT, YENEEA. This CDR3 spans 15 amino acids. CDR3 nucleotides: TGTGCCAGCAGTTCCCGGGGGGCCACCTGGAATGAGCAGTTCTTC. As protein: CASSSRGATWNEQFF.

V and J are TRBV5-1 and TRBJ2-7; 7 nucleotides agree with TRBD1. The CDR3 has 15 residues. V dropped 4 bases and J dropped 3; count of bases not matched to a gene: 10. Looked up from germline, CDR1 is SGHRS and CDR2 is YFSETQ. CDR3 loop: CASSATGQRSYEQYF. The CDR3 DNA sequence: TGCGCCAGCAGCGCCACGGGACAGAGAAGCTACGAGCAGTACTTC.

The count of this clone is one. The V call is TRBV2, the J call TRBJ2-2; D possibly uses TRBD1 or TRBD2 (5 bases each). In germline, CDR1 is SNHLY, CDR2 FYNNEI. Trimming cost V 8 bases and J 1 base, with 11 bases left between them. This CDR3 has 14 amino acids. The CDR3 nucleotides read TGTGCCAGCGTCCGGGACGGGAACACCGGGGAGCTGTTTTTT. Translated: CASVRDGNTGELFF. The full variable domain, its missing parts supplied by reference TRBV2 and TRBJ2-2, is EPEVTQTPSHQVTQMGQEVILRCVPISNHLYFYWYRQILGQKVEFLVSFYNNEISEKSEIFDDQFSVERPDGSNFTLKIRSTKLEDSAMYFCASVRDGNTGELFFGEGSRLTVL.

The chain has TRBV4-1 and TRBJ2-7; a weak D match, TRBD1 (7 bases). CDR3 size: 15 residues. From germline, CDR1 is MGHRA and CDR2 YSYEKL. Trimming took 5 bases from V and 2 from J, leaving 16 bases between them. The CDR3 DNA is TGCGCCAGCAGCGGCGGGGACAGCTTTACCTACGAGCAGTACTTC. It is translated as CASSGGDSFTYEQYF.

This sequence joins TRBV10-3 and TRBJ2-7, with 11 positions matching TRBD2. This CDR3 contains 14 residues. Per germline, CDR1 ENHRY and CDR2 SYGVKD. After removal of 8 bases from V and 4 bases from J, the junction contained 7 bases not matched to a gene. The CDR3 sequence is CAISTSGAIYEQYF. In DNA form, the CDR3 reads TGTGCCATCTCGACTAGCGGGGCTATTTACGAGCAGTACTTC.

The V call is TRBV6-1, the J call TRBJ2-3, with D possibly called TRBD1 or TRBD2 (6 bases each). Germline V CDR1 and CDR2: MNHNS, SASEGT. This CDR3 has 14 amino acids. V lost 7 bases and J 4 bases, leaving 15 bases between the germline ends. The CDR3, as DNA: TGTGCCAGCAATTTAAGGGGGGCTTCAGATACGCAGTATTTT. Encoded protein: CASNLRGASDTQYF.

This chain connects TRBV28 to TRBJ2-5; the match to TRBD2 covers 7 bases. The CDR3 length is 15 residues. Germline loops: CDR1 MDHEN, CDR2 SYDVKM. The V and J ends lost 8 bases and 9 bases, in that order; junction bases with no gene match: 18. The CDR3 DNA sequence: TGTGCCAGCGGGGGGGTCGGCACCATAGTCGGGGCCCAGTACTTC. This gives the protein CASGGVGTIVGAQYF.

The gene calls are TRBV18 and TRBJ2-7; 8 bases match TRBD1. V lost 1 base to trimming and J lost 5 bases; unmatched junction nucleotides: 10. CDR1 and CDR2 from the germline V gene are KGHSH and LQKENI. The CDR3 runs 16 residues. The CDR3 nucleotides read TGTGCCAGCTCACCACAGCGTCGGACAGGGAGCGACGAGCAGTACTTC. The encoded protein is CASSPQRRTGSDEQYF. The full variable domain, its missing parts supplied by reference TRBV18 and TRBJ2-7, is NAGVMQNPRHLVRRRGQEARLRCSPMKGHSHVYWYRQLPEEGLKFMVYLQKENIIDESGMPKERFSAEFPKEGPSILRIQQVVRGDSAAYFCASSPQRRTGSDEQYFGPGTRLTVT.

The J gene is TRBJ2-3, the V gene TRBV29-1; D is undetermined. The CDR3 is 13 amino acids. Germline V lookup: CDR1 SQVTM, CDR2 ANQGSEA. Trimming removed 6 bases at V and 6 bases at J, with 16 bases between. The CDR3 loop is CSVERVLLDTQYF. DNA of the CDR3: TGCAGCGTAGAAAGGGTACTGCTGGATACGCAGTATTTT.

This sequence joins TRBV7-2 and TRBJ2-3; D is possibly TRBD2 (6 bases). CDR1 SGHTA and CDR2 FQGNSA come from the germline V gene. Trimming removed 4 bases from V and 1 base from J, with 9 bases in between. The CDR3 contains 14 residues. The CDR3: CASSSQRGTDTQYF. The DNA for the CDR3 is TGTGCCAGCAGCTCCCAGCGGGGCACAGATACGCAGTATTTT.

The V and J genes are TRBV6-5 and TRBJ1-1; D perhaps matches TRBD1 (6 bases). Germline CDR1 reads MNHEY; CDR2 reads SVGAGI. CDR3 length: 14 amino acids. Deletions cut 4 bases from V and 0 bases from J, with 9 bases between. This CDR3 reads CASSSTGLNTEAFF. DNA of the CDR3: TGTGCCAGCAGTTCTACAGGGTTGAACACTGAAGCTTTCTTT.

The chain is built from TRBV5-6 and TRBJ2-2; 8 bases fit TRBD2. Germline V CDR1 and CDR2: SGHDT, YYEEEE. This CDR3 comprises 17 residues. Trimming took 6 bases from V and 1 from J; bases not matched to a gene: 11. Written as DNA, the CDR3 is TGTGCCAGCAACCCCTTTCTGGCGGGGGGGAACACCGGGGAGCTGTTTTTT. Its protein is CASNPFLAGGNTGELFF.

The V gene is TRBV11-1, the J gene TRBJ2-5; TRBD2 agrees at 7 bases. V trimming: 5 bases; J trimming: 2 bases; junction bases outside the gene matches: 5. CDR1 is SGHAT, CDR2 FQDESV, per germline (reference sequence). This CDR3 comprises 14 residues. The CDR3 protein is CASSQGLVQETQYF. CDR3 bases: TGTGCCAGCAGCCAAGGACTAGTACAAGAGACCCAGTACTTC.

CDR3 residues: CASSSTGFGVYTF. CDR3 bases: TGTGCCAGCAGTTCTACAGGGTTCGGAGTCTACACCTTC. The chain combines TRBV2 with TRBJ1-2, with D possibly TRBD1 on 6 matching bases. Trimming took 5 bases from V and 10 from J, leaving 17 bases between them. The length of the CDR3 is 13 residues. CDR1 is SNHLY, CDR2 FYNNEI, per germline.

The CDR3 DNA sequence: TGCGCCAGCAGCTTGGTGGCCAACTCTGGGGCCAACGTCCTGACTTTC. Translated: CASSLVANSGANVLTF. The V and J genes are TRBV5-1 and TRBJ2-6; unclear D gene. CDR1 SGHRS and CDR2 YFSETQ come from the germline V gene. Trimming removed 0 bases at V and 0 bases at J, with 7 bases between. The CDR3 is made up of 16 amino acids.

This rearrangement joins TRBV5-1 to TRBJ2-7; weak D call: TRBD2 (6 bases). There are 13 residues in the CDR3. V lost 7 bases and J lost 3, with 14 bases in between. CDR1 is SGHRS, CDR2 YFSETQ, per germline. The CDR3 sequence: CASGEDNSYEQYF. The CDR3 DNA is TGCGCCAGCGGGGAGGACAACAGCTACGAGCAGTACTTC.

This rearrangement joins TRBV5-8 to TRBJ2-1, with D perhaps TRBD1 (6 bases). The V end was cut by 3 bases, the J end by 5 bases, with 9 bases between. The CDR3 totals 13 residues. The V gene's germline CDR1 is SGHTS and CDR2 YDEGEE. The chain's CDR3 is CASSSQGNNEQFF. The CDR3 region has the DNA TGTGCCAGCAGCTCCCAGGGGAACAATGAGCAGTTCTTC.

To note about this clone: Other DNA sequences in the sample encode the same CDR3. V is TRBV5-4 and J is TRBJ2-3, with 8 bases lining up with TRBD1. The CDR3 sequence is 15 residues long. In germline, CDR1 is SGHNT, CDR2 YYREEE (reference sequence). With V trimmed by 4 bases and J by 2 bases, 6 bases remained unmatched. CDR3 amino acids: CASSLDRGDTDTQYF. CDR3 in DNA: TGTGCCAGCAGCCTAGACAGGGGAGACACAGATACGCAGTATTTT.

The CDR3 is CSVEGRNSYNEQFF. CDR3 sequence (DNA): TGCAGCGTGGAGGGGAGAAACTCCTACAATGAGCAGTTCTTC. V is TRBV29-1 and J is TRBJ2-1, with D perhaps TRBD2 (6 bases). Germline CDR1 reads SQVTM; CDR2 reads ANQGSEA. V lost 6 bases, J lost 0 bases, and 12 bases lay in between. CDR3 length equals 14 residues.

This clone was seen once. V and J are TRBV14 and TRBJ2-2; TRBD2 matches 9 bases. The CDR3 consists of 16 residues. The J segment lost 5 bases and the V segment lost 6 bases, leaving 10 bases of the junction unmatched. Germline CDR1 SGHDN, CDR2 FVKESK. This CDR3 is CASRPQRGAGTGELFF. CDR3 sequence (DNA): TGTGCCAGCAGACCCCAGCGGGGGGCCGGGACCGGGGAGCTGTTTTTT.

A few counts support this clone. Other nucleotide sequences from this sample produce the same CDR3. The rearrangement joins TRBV5-1 to TRBJ1-3; D uncertain. CDR1 SGHRS and CDR2 YFSETQ come from the germline V gene. This CDR3 has 13 amino acids. With 0 bases removed from V and 1 base from J, the gap between germline ends came to 2 bases. CDR3 sequence reads: CASSLASGNTIYF. The CDR3 DNA is TGCGCCAGCAGCTTGGCTTCTGGAAACACCATATATTTT.

CDR3 coding DNA: TGTGCCAGCAGCTACAGTCTTCGCAGGGATAGGTCCTACGAGCAGTACTTC. This encodes CASSYSLRRDRSYEQYF. J is TRBJ2-7 and V is TRBV28; maybe TRBD1 (5 bases). This CDR3 region has 17 residues. Germline CDR1 MDHEN, CDR2 SYDVKM. V was trimmed by 6 bases and J by 1 base, leaving 22 bases between them.

The rearrangement joins TRBV5-4 to TRBJ1-2; no firm D call. This CDR3 spans 13 amino acids. V lost 1 base and J 1 base, leaving 5 bases between the germline ends. Germline-derived CDR1 and CDR2 are SGHNT and YYREEE (reference sequence). The CDR3 region has the DNA TGTGCCAGCAGCTTGATCGATAACTATGGCTACACCTTC. It encodes CASSLIDNYGYTF.

Comment on this clone: This sample includes further DNA sequences coding for the same CDR3. The V and J genes are TRBV5-1 and TRBJ2-5; tentative D call: TRBD2 (6 bases). The CDR3 runs to 14 residues. Trimming stripped 1 base from V and 2 bases from J, with 9 bases between. In germline, CDR1 is SGHRS, CDR2 YFSETQ. CDR3 DNA: TGCGCCAGCAGCTTGATTGGAGGGCAAGAGACCCAGTACTTC. Translation gives CASSLIGGQETQYF.

The chain couples TRBV9 to TRBJ1-3; no clear D. CDR1 and CDR2 (germline): SGDLS, YYNGEE. V was shortened by 2 bases and J by 0 bases, with 9 bases between the two germline ends. CDR3 length: 15 amino acids. CDR3 region: CASSVWGSSGNTIYF. CDR3 coding DNA: TGTGCCAGCAGCGTGTGGGGAAGCTCTGGAAACACCATATATTTT.